Shown below are 15 T cell receptor beta chains from a single sample sequenced in a study of cytomegalovirus exposure and HLA in healthy donors. The PCR contained 60 Vbeta and 13 Jbeta primers. Clones were read by immunoSEQ multiplex PCR, and TCRdb kept only the in-frame ones, dropping some. The sample yields just under 90,000 clones, of which the top ten take up approximately 5.7%. What was sequenced was PBMCs. Source of these receptors: a girl aged 5-17 years in good health and CMV-seropositive.

The genes are TRBV6-5 and TRBJ2-1; 9 nucleotides align to TRBD1. J gave up 7 bases and V 5 bases, and 9 bases lay outside the gene matches. This CDR3 has 15 amino acids. Germline CDR1 reads MNHEY; CDR2 reads SVGAGI. The CDR3: CASSPGQGGSNEQFF. The CDR3 DNA is TGTGCCAGCAGTCCGGGACAGGGTGGTAGTAATGAGCAGTTCTTC.

V usage is TRBV6-5 and J usage is TRBJ1-1; the match to TRBD1 covers 10 bases. After removal of 5 bases from V and 5 bases from J, the junction contained 2 bases not matched to a gene. The length of the CDR3 is 13 residues. In germline, CDR1 is MNHEY, CDR2 SVGAGI. Written as DNA, the CDR3 is TGTGCCAGCAGTCAGGACAGGGGGACTGAAGCTTTCTTT. It yields the protein CASSQDRGTEAFF.

Concerning this clone itself: The identical CDR3 is also encoded by other nucleotide sequences in the sample. The chain couples TRBV6-5 to TRBJ1-1; D unresolved. Per the germline V gene, CDR1 is MNHEY and CDR2 is SVGAGI. This CDR3 contains 13 residues. V dropped 8 bases and J dropped 1 base, with 11 bases sitting between them. DNA of the CDR3: TGTGCCAGCTCAGGCAACCGGAACACTGAAGCTTTCTTT. Protein product: CASSGNRNTEAFF.

The chain has TRBV4-3 and TRBJ1-4, with D possibly matching TRBD1 (6 bases). V lost 0 bases to trimming and J lost 5 bases, with 10 bases between them. The CDR3 loop spans 15 amino acids. CDR1 LGHNA and CDR2 YSLEER come from the germline V gene. The CDR3 sequence is CASSQDRGWNEKLFF. The CDR3 DNA sequence: TGCGCCAGCAGCCAAGACAGGGGATGGAATGAAAAACTGTTTTTT.

J is TRBJ1-4 and V is TRBV6-1; possibly TRBD1 for D (6 bases). With 4 bases removed from V and 6 bases from J, the gap between germline ends came to 15 bases. This CDR3 is built from 15 residues. Germline V gene lookup returns CDR1 MNHNS and CDR2 SASEGT. CDR3 sequence reads: CASSAGGRRDEKLFF. The CDR3 nucleotides are TGTGCCAGCAGTGCGGGGGGGCGTCGGGATGAAAAACTGTTTTTT.

V and J are TRBV7-2 and TRBJ2-2, with 11 bases identical to TRBD1. Germline CDR1 SGHTA, CDR2 FQGNSA. This CDR3 is built from 16 residues. V was pared by 5 bases and J by 4 bases, with 6 bases of the junction left unmatched. This CDR3 reads CASSTRTGGVTGELFF. The CDR3 DNA reads as TGTGCCAGCAGCACGAGGACAGGGGGCGTCACCGGGGAGCTGTTTTTT.

The V call is TRBV11-2, the J call TRBJ2-7; no firm D call. Trimming stripped 1 base from V and 6 bases from J, with 4 bases between. Germline V gene sequence: CDR1 SGHAT, CDR2 FQNNGV. The CDR3 contains 11 residues. The CDR3 here is CASSLVSEQYF. The CDR3 bases are TGTGCCAGCAGCTTAGTTAGCGAGCAGTACTTC.

This chain uses TRBV6-5 with TRBJ2-5; no reliable D call. The CDR3 is 12 residues long. V lost 0 bases to trimming and J lost 5 bases, with 4 bases between them. Germline V gives CDR1 MNHEY, CDR2 SVGAGI. CDR3 nucleotide sequence: TGTGCCAGCAGTTACTCGCGGGAGACCCAGTACTTC. It specifies CASSYSRETQYF.

The chain is built from TRBV29-1 and TRBJ2-7; D may be TRBD2 (6 bases). V was trimmed by 0 bases and J by 3 bases, leaving 9 bases between them. The CDR3 totals 13 residues. Germline V gives CDR1 SQVTM, CDR2 ANQGSEA. In DNA form, the CDR3 reads TGCAGCGTTGAAGATGGCGGGGACTACGAGCAGTACTTC. This encodes CSVEDGGDYEQYF.

The chain employs TRBV27 and TRBJ2-7, with D possibly matching TRBD2 (6 bases). The CDR3 length is 13 residues. The V and J ends lost 6 bases and 3 bases respectively, with 12 bases between them. CDR1 is MNHEY, CDR2 SMNVEV, per germline (reference sequence). CDR3 DNA: TGTGCCAGCAGCCCGGGAGCGGGCTACGAGCAGTACTTC. Its translation: CASSPGAGYEQYF.

This chain joins TRBV12-5 and TRBJ2-5; D is ambiguous. The CDR3 loop spans 11 amino acids. Germline V gene sequence: CDR1 LGHNT, CDR2 FRNRAP. CDR3 region: CASARVETQYF. The CDR3 region has the DNA TGTGCCTCTGCCCGGGTGGAGACCCAGTACTTC.

The genes are TRBV5-6 and TRBJ1-1; D is perhaps TRBD1 (5 bases). V was clipped by 6 bases and J by 4 bases, with 13 bases between them. This CDR3 region has 13 residues. CDR1 SGHDT and CDR2 YYEEEE come from the germline V gene. This CDR3 is CASNLGEGTEAFF. Here the CDR3 DNA reads TGTGCCAGCAACCTGGGGGAGGGCACTGAAGCTTTCTTT.

J is TRBJ2-2 and V is TRBV2; 10 bases agree with TRBD2. Germline V gives CDR1 SNHLY, CDR2 FYNNEI. Trimming removed 5 bases from V and 6 bases from J; junction bases left unmatched: 3. This CDR3 spans 14 amino acids. The DNA for the CDR3 is TGTGCCAGCAGTCCGGGACTAGCGTCCGGGGAGCTGTTTTTT. It translates to CASSPGLASGELFF.

The CDR3 protein is CASSEDRGRSQPQHF. The CDR3 DNA follows: TGTGCCAGCAGTGAAGACAGGGGGCGCAGTCAGCCCCAGCATTTT. The V gene is TRBV6-1, the J gene TRBJ1-5, with 9 nucleotides matching TRBD1. The CDR3 runs to 15 residues. Germline CDR1 MNHNS, CDR2 SASEGT. The J segment lost 6 bases and the V segment lost 1 base, leaving 4 bases of the junction unmatched.

The chain recombines TRBV29-1 with TRBJ2-3; D remains ambiguous. Per germline, CDR1 SQVTM and CDR2 ANQGSEA. This CDR3 has 13 residues. The V end lost 7 bases, the J end lost 0 bases, and 11 bases lay between the germline ends. DNA of the CDR3: TGCAGCGAACAAACCGCTAGCACAGATACGCAGTATTTT. The encoded protein is CSEQTASTDTQYF.